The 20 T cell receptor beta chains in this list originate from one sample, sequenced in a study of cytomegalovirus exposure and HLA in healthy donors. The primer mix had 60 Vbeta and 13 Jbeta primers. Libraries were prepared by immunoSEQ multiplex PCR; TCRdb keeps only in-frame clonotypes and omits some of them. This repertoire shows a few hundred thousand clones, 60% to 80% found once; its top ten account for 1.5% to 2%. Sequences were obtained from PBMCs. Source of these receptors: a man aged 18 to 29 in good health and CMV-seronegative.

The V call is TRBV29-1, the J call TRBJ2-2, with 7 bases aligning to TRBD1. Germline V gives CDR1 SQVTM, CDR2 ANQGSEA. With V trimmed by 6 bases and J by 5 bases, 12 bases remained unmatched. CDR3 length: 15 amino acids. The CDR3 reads CSVRKTGERTGELFF. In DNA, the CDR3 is TGCAGCGTGCGAAAAACAGGGGAGCGGACCGGGGAGCTGTTTTTT.

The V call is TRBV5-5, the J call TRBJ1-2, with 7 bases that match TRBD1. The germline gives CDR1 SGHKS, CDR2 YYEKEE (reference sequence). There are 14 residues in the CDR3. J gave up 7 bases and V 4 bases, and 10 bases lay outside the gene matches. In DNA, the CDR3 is TGTGCCAGCAGCGACAACCAGGGGGGTGGTGGCTACACCTTC. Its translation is CASSDNQGGGGYTF. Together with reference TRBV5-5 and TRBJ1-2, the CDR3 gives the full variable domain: DAGVTQSPTHLIKTRGQQVTLRCSPISGHKSVSWYQQVLGQGPQFIFQYYEKEERGRGNFPDRFSARQFPNYSSELNVNALLLGDSALYLCASSDNQGGGGYTFGSGTRLTVV.

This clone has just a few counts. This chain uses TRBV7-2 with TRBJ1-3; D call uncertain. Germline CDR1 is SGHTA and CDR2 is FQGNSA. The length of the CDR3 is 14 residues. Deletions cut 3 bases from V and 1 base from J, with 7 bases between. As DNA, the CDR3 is TGTGCCAGCAGCTTCATTCAATCTGGAAACACCATATATTTT. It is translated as CASSFIQSGNTIYF.

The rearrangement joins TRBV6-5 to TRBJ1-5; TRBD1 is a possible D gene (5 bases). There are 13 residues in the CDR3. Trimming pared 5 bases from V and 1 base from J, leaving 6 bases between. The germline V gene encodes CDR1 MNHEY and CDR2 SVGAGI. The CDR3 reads CASSPGSNQPQHF. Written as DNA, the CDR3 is TGTGCCAGCAGTCCAGGGAGCAATCAGCCCCAGCATTTT.

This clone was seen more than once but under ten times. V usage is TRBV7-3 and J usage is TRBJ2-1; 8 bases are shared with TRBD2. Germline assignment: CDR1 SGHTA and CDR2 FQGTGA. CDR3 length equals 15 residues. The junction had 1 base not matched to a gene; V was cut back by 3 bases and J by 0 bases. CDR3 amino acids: CASSFSGGSYNEQFF. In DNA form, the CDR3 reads TGTGCCAGCAGCTTCAGCGGGGGCTCCTACAATGAGCAGTTCTTC.

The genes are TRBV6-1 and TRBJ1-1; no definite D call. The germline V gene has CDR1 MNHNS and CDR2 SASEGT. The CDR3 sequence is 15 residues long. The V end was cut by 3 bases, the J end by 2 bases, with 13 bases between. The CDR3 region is CASSEMEGINTEAFF. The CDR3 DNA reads TGTGCCAGCAGTGAGATGGAGGGTATCAACACTGAAGCTTTCTTT.

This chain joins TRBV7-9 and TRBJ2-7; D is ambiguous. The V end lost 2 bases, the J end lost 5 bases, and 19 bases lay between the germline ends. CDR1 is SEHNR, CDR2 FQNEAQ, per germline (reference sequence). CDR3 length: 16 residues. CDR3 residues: CASSLTLVGRGDEQYF. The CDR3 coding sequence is TGTGCCAGCAGCTTAACCCTAGTTGGAAGAGGCGACGAGCAGTACTTC.

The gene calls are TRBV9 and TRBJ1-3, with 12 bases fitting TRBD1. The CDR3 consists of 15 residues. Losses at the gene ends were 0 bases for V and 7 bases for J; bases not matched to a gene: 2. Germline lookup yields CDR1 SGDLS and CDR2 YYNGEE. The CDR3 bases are TGTGCCAGCAGCGTAGATGGGACAGGGGGCAACACCATATATTTT. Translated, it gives CASSVDGTGGNTIYF.

The CDR3 DNA reads TGTGCCAGCAGAGGTAGCGGGAGGGCCGGGCACGAGCAGTACTTC. It codes for CASRGSGRAGHEQYF. The genes are TRBV6-1 and TRBJ2-7, with 11 positions matching TRBD2. V was clipped by 6 bases and J by 5 bases; unmatched bases: 9. The CDR3 has 15 residues. Looked up from germline, CDR1 is MNHNS and CDR2 is SASEGT.

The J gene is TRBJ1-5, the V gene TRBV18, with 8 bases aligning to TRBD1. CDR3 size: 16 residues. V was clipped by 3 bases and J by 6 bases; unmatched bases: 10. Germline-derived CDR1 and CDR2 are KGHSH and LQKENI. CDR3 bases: TGTGCCAGCTCACCGGACGGGACAGGAGGGACTCAGCCCCAGCATTTT. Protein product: CASSPDGTGGTQPQHF.

The CDR3: CASSPGVTQWEDTQYF. The CDR3 nucleotides read TGTGCCAGTAGTCCCGGAGTGACCCAGTGGGAGGATACGCAGTATTTT. The rearrangement joins TRBV19 to TRBJ2-3, with D perhaps TRBD2 (5 bases). Germline CDR1 LNHDA, CDR2 SQIVND (reference sequence). The CDR3 runs 16 residues. With 5 bases removed from V and 6 bases from J, the gap between germline ends came to 21 bases.

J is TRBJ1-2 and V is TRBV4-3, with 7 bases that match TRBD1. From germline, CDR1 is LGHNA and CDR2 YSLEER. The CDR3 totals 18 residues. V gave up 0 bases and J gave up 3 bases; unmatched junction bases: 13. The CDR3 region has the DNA TGCGCCAGCAGCCAAGATATGAACCTCCGGGACAGACACTATGGCTACACCTTC. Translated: CASSQDMNLRDRHYGYTF.

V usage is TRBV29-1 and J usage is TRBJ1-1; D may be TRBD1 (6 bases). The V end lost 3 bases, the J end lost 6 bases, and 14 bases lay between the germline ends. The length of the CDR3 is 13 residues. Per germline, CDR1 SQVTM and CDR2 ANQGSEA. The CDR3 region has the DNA TGCAGCGTTGACAGGGGTTCTTTCGCTGAAGCTTTCTTT. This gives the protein CSVDRGSFAEAFF.

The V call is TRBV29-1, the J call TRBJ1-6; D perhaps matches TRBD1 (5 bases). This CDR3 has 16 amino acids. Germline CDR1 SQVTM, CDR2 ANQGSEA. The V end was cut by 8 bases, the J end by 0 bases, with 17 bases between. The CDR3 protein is CSYAHTGSSYNSPLHF. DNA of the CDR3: TGCAGCTATGCCCATACAGGAAGCTCCTATAATTCACCCCTCCACTTT. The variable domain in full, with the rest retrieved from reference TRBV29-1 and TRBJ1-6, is SAVISQKPSRDICQRGTSLTIQCQVDSQVTMMFWYRQQPGQSLTLIATANQGSEATYESGFVIDKFPISRPNLTFSTLTVSNMSPEDSSIYLCSYAHTGSSYNSPLHFGNGTRLTVT.

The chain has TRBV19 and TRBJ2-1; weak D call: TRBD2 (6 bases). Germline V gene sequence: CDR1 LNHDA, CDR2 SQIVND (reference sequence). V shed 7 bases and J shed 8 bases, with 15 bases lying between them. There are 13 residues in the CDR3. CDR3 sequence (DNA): TGTGCCAGTACCCCAGGGACTTTATATGAGCAGTTCTTC. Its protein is CASTPGTLYEQFF.

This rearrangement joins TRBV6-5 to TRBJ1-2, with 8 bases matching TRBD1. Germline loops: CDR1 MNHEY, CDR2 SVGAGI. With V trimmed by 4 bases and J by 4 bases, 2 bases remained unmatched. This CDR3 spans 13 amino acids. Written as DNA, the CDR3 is TGTGCCAGCAGTTTTACAGGGGGCTATGGCTACACCTTC. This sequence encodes CASSFTGGYGYTF.

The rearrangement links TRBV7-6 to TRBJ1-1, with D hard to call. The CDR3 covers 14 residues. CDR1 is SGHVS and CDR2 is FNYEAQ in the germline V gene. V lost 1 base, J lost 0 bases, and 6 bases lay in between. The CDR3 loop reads CASSLGQVNTEAFF. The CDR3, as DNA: TGTGCCAGCAGCTTAGGCCAGGTGAACACTGAAGCTTTCTTT.

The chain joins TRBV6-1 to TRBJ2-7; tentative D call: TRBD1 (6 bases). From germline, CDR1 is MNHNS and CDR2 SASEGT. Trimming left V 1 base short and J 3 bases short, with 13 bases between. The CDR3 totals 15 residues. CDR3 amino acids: CASSEEVTGSYEQYF. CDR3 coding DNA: TGTGCCAGCAGTGAAGAGGTGACAGGAAGCTACGAGCAGTACTTC.

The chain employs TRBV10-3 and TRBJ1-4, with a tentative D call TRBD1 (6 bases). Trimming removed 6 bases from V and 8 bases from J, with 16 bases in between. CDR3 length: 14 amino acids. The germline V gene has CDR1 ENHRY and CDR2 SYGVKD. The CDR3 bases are TGTGCCATCAGGGCCGCGGGGGCAGGGGAAAAACTGTTTTTT. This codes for CAIRAAGAGEKLFF.

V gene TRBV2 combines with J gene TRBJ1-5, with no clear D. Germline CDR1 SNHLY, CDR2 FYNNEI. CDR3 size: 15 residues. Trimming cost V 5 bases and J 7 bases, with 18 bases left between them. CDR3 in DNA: TGTGCCAGCAGTCCTCGGGAGGCTCTGAGGCAGCCCCAGCATTTT. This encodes CASSPREALRQPQHF.